This TCR beta chain was recovered during a study of T cell responses to AZD1222 COVID-19 vaccine. Study observations and caveats: Unmutated variant regions reportedly attract nearly half of all spike-specific TCRs.

On this clone: Its antigen remains unidentified.

V trimming: 4 bases; J trimming: 10 bases; junction bases outside the gene matches: 9. The germline CDR1 and CDR2 sequences are SGHRS and YFSETQ. The CDR3 consists of 15 residues. Profiling relied on immunoSEQ multiplex PCR, and the TCRdb table lists in-frame clones only, not all of them. The sample consists of more than 120,000 clones, approximately 88% of them appearing once. V usage is TRBV5-1 and J usage is TRBJ1-6, with TRBD1 matching over 9 bases. This material consisted of peripheral blood, taken 28 days after the second dose of the MenACWY control vaccine. The sequence derives from an adult who received the MenACWY meningococcal vaccine as a control. The CDR3 DNA is TGCGCCAGCAGCGAGCGGGGGACAGGGTTGTCACCCCTCCACTTT. It is translated as CASSERGTGLSPLHF.